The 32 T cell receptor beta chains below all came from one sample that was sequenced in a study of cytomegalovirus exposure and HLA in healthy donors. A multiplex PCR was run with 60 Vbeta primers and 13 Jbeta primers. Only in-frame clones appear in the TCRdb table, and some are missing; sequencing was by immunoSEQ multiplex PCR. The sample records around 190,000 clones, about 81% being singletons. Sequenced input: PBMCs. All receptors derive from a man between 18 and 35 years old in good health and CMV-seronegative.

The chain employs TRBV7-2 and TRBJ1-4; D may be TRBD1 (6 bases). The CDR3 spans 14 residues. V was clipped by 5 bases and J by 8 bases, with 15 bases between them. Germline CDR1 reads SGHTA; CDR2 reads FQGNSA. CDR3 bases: TGTGCCAGCAGCCCTACAGGGCCACGGGAAAAACTGTTTTTT. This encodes CASSPTGPREKLFF.

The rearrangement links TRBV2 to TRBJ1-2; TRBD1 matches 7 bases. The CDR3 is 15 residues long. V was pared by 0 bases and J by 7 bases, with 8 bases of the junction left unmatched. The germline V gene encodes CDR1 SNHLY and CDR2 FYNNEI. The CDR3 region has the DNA TGTGCCAGCAGTGAAGCAGGACAGGAGGCTTCTGGCTACACCTTC. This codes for CASSEAGQEASGYTF.

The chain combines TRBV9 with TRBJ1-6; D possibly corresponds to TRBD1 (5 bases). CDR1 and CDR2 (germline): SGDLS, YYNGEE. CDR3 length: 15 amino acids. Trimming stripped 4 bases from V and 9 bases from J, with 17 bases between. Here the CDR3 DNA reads TGTGCCAGCAGCTCGGCAGGGCGTGTTGTTTCACCCCTCCACTTT. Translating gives CASSSAGRVVSPLHF.

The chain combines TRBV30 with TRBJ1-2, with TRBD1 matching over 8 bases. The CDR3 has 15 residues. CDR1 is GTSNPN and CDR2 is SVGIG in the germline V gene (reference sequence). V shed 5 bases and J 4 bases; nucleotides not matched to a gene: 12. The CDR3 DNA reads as TGTGCCTGGGGGGGGGCAGGGGGCCCTCTCTATGGCTACACCTTC. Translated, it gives CAWGGAGGPLYGYTF.

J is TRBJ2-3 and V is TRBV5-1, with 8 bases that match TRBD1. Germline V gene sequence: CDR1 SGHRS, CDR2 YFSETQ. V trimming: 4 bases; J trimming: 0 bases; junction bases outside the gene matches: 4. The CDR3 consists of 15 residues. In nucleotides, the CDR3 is TGCGCCAGCAGCCCCACAGGGGGTAGCACAGATACGCAGTATTTT. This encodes CASSPTGGSTDTQYF.

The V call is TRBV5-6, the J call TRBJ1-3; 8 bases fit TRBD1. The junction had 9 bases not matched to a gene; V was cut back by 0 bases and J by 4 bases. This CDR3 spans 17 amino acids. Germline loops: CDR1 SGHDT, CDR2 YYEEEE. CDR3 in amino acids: CASSLDFGQGGGNTIYF. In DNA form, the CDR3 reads TGTGCCAGCAGCTTGGATTTCGGACAGGGCGGCGGAAACACCATATATTTT. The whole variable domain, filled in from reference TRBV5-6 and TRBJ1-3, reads DAGVTQSPTHLIKTRGQQVTLRCSPKSGHDTVSWYQQALGQGPQFIFQYYEEEERQRGNFPDRFSGHQFPNYSSELNVNALLLGDSALYLCASSLDFGQGGGNTIYFGEGSWLTVV.

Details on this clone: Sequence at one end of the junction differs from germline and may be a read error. In nucleotides, the CDR3 is TGTGCCAGCAGGTCGACACCGGGCCCTAGCTCCTACGAGCAGCACTTC. Protein: CASRSTPGPSSYEQHF. This chain connects TRBV27 to TRBJ2-7; possibly TRBD2 for D (5 bases). The length of the CDR3 is 16 residues. Germline V CDR1 and CDR2: MNHEY, SMNVEV (reference sequence).

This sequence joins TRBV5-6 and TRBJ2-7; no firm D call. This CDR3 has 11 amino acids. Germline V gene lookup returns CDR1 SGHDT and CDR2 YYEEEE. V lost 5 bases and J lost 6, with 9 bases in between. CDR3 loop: CASSSTGEQYF. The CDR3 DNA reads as TGTGCCAGCAGTTCGACGGGCGAGCAGTACTTC.

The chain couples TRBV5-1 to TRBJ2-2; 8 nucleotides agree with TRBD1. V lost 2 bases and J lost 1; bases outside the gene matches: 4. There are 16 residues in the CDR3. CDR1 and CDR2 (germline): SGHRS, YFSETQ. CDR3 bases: TGCGCCAGCAGCTTTACCGGGACAGGGAACACCGGGGAGCTGTTTTTT. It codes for CASSFTGTGNTGELFF.

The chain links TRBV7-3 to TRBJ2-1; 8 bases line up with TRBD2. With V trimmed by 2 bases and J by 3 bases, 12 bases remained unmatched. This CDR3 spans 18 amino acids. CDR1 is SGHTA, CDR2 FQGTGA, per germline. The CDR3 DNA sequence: TGTGCCAGCAGCTTAGGGGGATCTAGCGGGTCCGACTACAATGAGCAGTTCTTC. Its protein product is CASSLGGSSGSDYNEQFF.

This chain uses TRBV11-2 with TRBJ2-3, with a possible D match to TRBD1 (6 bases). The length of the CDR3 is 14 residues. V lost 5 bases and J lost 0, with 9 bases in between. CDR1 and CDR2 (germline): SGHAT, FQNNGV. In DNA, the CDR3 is TGTGCCAGCAGCCCCGACAGGAGCACAGATACGCAGTATTTT. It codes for CASSPDRSTDTQYF.

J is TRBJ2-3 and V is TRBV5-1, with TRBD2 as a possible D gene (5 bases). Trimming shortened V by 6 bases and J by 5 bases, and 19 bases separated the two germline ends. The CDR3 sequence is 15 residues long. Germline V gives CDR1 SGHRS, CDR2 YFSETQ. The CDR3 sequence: CASTGVEGRGDTQYF. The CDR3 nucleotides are TGCGCCAGCACCGGGGTCGAGGGCCGGGGAGATACGCAGTATTTT.

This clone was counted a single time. This CDR3 reads CATSPTGGSTDTQYF. As DNA, the CDR3 is TGTGCCACCTCCCCTACGGGGGGAAGCACAGATACGCAGTATTTT. This chain uses TRBV15 with TRBJ2-3, with 7 bases aligning to TRBD2. The V segment lost 8 bases and the J segment 0 bases; nucleotides outside the gene matches: 8. This CDR3 region has 15 residues. The germline V gene encodes CDR1 LNHNV and CDR2 YYDKDF (reference sequence). Supplemented by reference TRBV15 and TRBJ2-3, the full variable domain reads DAMVIQNPRYQVTQFGKPVTLSCSQTLNHNVMYWYQQKSSQAPKLLFHYYDKDFNNEADTPDNFQSRRPNTSFCFLDIRSPGLGDTAMYLCATSPTGGSTDTQYFGPGTRLTVL.

The CDR3 spells CASSTSYEQYF. DNA for the CDR3: TGTGCCAGCAGCACATCCTACGAGCAGTACTTC. V and J are TRBV6-1 and TRBJ2-7; D uncertain. Trimming took off 6 bases at V and 1 base at J, with 4 bases between the two ends. This CDR3 is 11 amino acids long. Germline V gene data show CDR1 as MNHNS and CDR2 as SASEGT.

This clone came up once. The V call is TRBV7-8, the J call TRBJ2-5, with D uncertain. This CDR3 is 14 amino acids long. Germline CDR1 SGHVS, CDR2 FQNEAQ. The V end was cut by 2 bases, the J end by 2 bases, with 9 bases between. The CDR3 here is CASSLFLRQETQYF. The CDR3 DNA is TGTGCCAGCAGCTTATTCCTGAGACAAGAGACCCAGTACTTC.

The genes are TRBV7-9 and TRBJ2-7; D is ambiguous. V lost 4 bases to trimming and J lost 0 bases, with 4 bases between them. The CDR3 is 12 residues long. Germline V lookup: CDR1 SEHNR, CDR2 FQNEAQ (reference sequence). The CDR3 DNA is TGTGCCAGCAGCTCCGTCTCCTACGAGCAGTACTTC. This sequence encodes CASSSVSYEQYF.

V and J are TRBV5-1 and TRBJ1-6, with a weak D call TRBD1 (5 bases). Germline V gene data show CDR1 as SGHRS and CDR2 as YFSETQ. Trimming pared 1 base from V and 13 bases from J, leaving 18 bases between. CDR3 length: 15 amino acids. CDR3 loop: CASSLTVLGGSPLHF. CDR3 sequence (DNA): TGCGCCAGCAGCTTGACAGTGCTGGGGGGGTCCCCCCTCCACTTT.

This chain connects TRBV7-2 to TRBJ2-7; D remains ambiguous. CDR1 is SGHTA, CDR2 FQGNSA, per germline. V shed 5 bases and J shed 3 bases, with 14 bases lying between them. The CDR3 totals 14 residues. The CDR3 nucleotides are TGTGCCAGCAGCCTAGATAATTGGAGCTACGAGCAGTACTTC. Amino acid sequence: CASSLDNWSYEQYF.

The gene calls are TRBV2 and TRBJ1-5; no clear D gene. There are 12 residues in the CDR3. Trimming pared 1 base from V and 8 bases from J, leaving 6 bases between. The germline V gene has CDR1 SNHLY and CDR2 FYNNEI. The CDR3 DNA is TGTGCCAGCAGTGAAGGCCGGGAGCCCCAGCATTTT. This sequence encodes CASSEGREPQHF.

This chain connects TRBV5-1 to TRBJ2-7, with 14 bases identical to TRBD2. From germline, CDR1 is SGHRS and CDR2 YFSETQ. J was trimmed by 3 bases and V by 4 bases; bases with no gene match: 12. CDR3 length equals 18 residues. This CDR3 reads CASSRPTGLAGDFYEQYF. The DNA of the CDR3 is TGCGCCAGCAGCCGGCCCACGGGACTAGCGGGAGATTTCTACGAGCAGTACTTC.

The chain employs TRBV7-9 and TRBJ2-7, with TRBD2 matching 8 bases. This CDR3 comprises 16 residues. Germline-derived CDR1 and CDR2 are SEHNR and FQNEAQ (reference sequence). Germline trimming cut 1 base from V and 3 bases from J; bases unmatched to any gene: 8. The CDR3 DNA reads TGTGCCAGCAGCTTAGATGCGGGGGGCCCGTTCTACGAGCAGTACTTC. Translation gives CASSLDAGGPFYEQYF.

For the CDR3, the DNA is TGTGCCAGCAGCCGCGGGGGAGGCGGCACTGAAGCTTTCTTT. Translating gives CASSRGGGGTEAFF. This chain links TRBV7-3 with TRBJ1-1; D perhaps matches TRBD1 (5 bases). The germline V and J ends were trimmed by 5 bases and 4 bases, with 14 bases remaining between them. Per germline, CDR1 SGHTA and CDR2 FQGTGA. This CDR3 is built from 14 residues.

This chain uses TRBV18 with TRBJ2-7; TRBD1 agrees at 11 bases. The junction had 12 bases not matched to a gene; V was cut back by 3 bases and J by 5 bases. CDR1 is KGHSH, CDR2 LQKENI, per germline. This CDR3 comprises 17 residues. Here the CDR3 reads CASSPIGQGATTHEQYF. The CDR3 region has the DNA TGTGCCAGCTCACCGATTGGACAGGGGGCAACCACCCACGAGCAGTACTTC.

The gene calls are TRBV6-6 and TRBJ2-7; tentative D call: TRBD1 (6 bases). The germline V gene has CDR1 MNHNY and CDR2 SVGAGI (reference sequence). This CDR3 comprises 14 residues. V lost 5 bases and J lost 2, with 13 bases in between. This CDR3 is CASSLLGQTYEQYF. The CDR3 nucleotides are TGTGCCAGCAGTCTACTAGGACAGACCTACGAGCAGTACTTC.

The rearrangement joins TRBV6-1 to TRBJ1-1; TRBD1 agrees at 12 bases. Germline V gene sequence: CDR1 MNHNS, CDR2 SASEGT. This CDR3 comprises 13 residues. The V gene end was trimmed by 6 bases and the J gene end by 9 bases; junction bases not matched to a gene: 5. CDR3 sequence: CASRPRDRGQAFF. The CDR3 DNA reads TGTGCCAGCAGACCGAGGGACAGGGGGCAAGCTTTCTTT.

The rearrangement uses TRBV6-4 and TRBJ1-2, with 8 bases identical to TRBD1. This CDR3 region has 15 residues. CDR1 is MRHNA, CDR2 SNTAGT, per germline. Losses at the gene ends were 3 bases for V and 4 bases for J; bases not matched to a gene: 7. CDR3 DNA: TGTGCCAGCAGTGAGTTTCAGGGGGCGATCTATGGCTACACCTTC. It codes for CASSEFQGAIYGYTF.

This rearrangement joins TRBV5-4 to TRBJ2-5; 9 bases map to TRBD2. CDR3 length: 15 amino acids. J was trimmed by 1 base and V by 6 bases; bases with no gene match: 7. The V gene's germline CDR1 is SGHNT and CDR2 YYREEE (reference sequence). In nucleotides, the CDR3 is TGTGCCAGCACCCTTCGTAGCGGGGGCCAAGAGACCCAGTACTTC. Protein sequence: CASTLRSGGQETQYF.

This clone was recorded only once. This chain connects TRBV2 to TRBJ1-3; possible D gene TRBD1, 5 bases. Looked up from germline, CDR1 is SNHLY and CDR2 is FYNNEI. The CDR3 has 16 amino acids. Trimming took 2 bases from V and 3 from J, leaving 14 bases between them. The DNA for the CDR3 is TGTGCCAGCAGTGAAACCTCGGCAGGGAATGGAAACACCATATATTTT. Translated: CASSETSAGNGNTIYF.

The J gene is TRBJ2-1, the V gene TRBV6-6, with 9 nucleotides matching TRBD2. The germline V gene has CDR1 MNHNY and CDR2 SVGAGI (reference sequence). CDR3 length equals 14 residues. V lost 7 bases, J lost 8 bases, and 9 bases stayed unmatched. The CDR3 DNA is TGTGCCAGCAAGGAGGCGGGAGGGCCGGATGAGCAGTTCTTC. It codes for CASKEAGGPDEQFF.

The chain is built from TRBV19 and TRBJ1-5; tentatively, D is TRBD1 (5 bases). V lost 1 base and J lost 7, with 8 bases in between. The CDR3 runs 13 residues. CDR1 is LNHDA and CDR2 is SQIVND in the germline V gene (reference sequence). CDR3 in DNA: TGTGCCAGTAGTATAGGGGGGGAGCAGCCCCAGCATTTT. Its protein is CASSIGGEQPQHF.

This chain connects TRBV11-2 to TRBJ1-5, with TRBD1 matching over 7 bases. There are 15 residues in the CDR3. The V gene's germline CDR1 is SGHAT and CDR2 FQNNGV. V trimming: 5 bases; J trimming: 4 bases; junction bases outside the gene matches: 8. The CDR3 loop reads CASSPGTALNQPQHF. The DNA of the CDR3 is TGTGCCAGCAGCCCTGGGACAGCCCTAAATCAGCCCCAGCATTTT.

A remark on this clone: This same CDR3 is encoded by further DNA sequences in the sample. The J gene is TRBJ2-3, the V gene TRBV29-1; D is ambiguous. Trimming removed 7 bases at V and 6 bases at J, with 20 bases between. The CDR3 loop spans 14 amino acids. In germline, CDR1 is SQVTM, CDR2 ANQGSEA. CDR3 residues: CSGDTEASTDTQYF. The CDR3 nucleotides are TGCAGCGGAGATACTGAGGCCTCCACGGATACGCAGTATTTT.